These 25 T cell receptor beta chains share one sample of origin, sequenced in a study of control samples from healthy donors and cancer patients. Profiling relied on immunoSEQ multiplex PCR, and the TCRdb table lists in-frame clones only, not all of them. The data contain under 15,000 clones, roughly 93% of them singletons. Material: PBMCs. Source of these receptors: a man aged 80 or over with lung cancer.

Written as DNA, the CDR3 is TGTGCCAGCAGTGAGAATGGGGGGAGGAACACCGGGGAGCTGTTTTTT. It encodes CASSENGGRNTGELFF. The chain is built from TRBV6-1 and TRBJ2-2, with D perhaps matching TRBD2 (6 bases). V was cut by 3 bases and J by 1 base, with 12 bases left in between. Germline CDR1 MNHNS, CDR2 SASEGT. This CDR3 region has 16 residues.

The chain has TRBV7-9 and TRBJ2-7, with D unclear. This CDR3 spans 12 amino acids. CDR1 is SEHNR, CDR2 FQNEAQ, per germline (reference sequence). With 1 base removed from V and 7 bases from J, the gap between germline ends came to 8 bases. As DNA, the CDR3 is TGTGCCAGCAGCTTAGGGGCGCAGGAGCAGTACTTC. Translating it yields CASSLGAQEQYF.

This chain links TRBV5-1 with TRBJ1-3, with 10 bases that match TRBD1. Germline CDR1 reads SGHRS; CDR2 reads YFSETQ. CDR3 length equals 18 residues. V trimming: 3 bases; J trimming: 2 bases; junction bases outside the gene matches: 11. The CDR3 spells CASSSTGGALRTGNTIYF. The CDR3 nucleotides read TGCGCCAGCAGCTCGACAGGGGGCGCGTTGAGGACTGGAAACACCATATATTTT.

The V gene is TRBV6-1, the J gene TRBJ1-5; no clear D gene. V shed 0 bases and J shed 0 bases, with 12 bases lying between them. Germline V gene data show CDR1 as MNHNS and CDR2 as SASEGT. The CDR3 length is 17 residues. CDR3 nucleotides: TGTGCCAGCAGTGAAGCGCCCAGGCGCCATAGCAATCAGCCCCAGCATTTT. Translating gives CASSEAPRRHSNQPQHF.

The DNA for the CDR3 is TGTGCCACCTACTTCGGGGGGAACACTGAAGCTTTCTTT. Translated: CATYFGGNTEAFF. The chain uses TRBV27 and TRBJ1-1, with a tentative D call TRBD1 (5 bases). With 10 bases removed from V and 1 base from J, the gap between germline ends came to 13 bases. The CDR3 totals 13 residues. The germline V gene encodes CDR1 MNHEY and CDR2 SMNVEV (reference sequence).

The chain has TRBV5-4 and TRBJ2-7, with D maybe TRBD2 (6 bases). This CDR3 region has 12 residues. The V gene lost 4 bases and the J gene lost 6 bases, with 11 bases spanning the gap. Germline loops: CDR1 SGHNT, CDR2 YYREEE (reference sequence). The CDR3 is CASSGVGGEQYF. The CDR3 DNA follows: TGTGCCAGCAGCGGAGTGGGGGGCGAGCAGTACTTC.

The rearrangement joins TRBV18 to TRBJ2-2; 9 bases align to TRBD1. In germline, CDR1 is KGHSH, CDR2 LQKENI. Trimming at V came to 0 bases and at J to 7 bases, leaving 6 bases not matched to a gene. The CDR3 is made up of 16 amino acids. In DNA, the CDR3 is TGTGCCAGCTCACCACCAAACAGGGGGCAGGTCGGGGAGCTGTTTTTT. As protein: CASSPPNRGQVGELFF.

V usage is TRBV7-2 and J usage is TRBJ2-2; the D gene is possibly TRBD2 (7 bases). This CDR3 region has 16 residues. Trimming pared 5 bases from V and 2 bases from J, leaving 15 bases between. CDR1 and CDR2 (germline): SGHTA, FQGNSA. Here the CDR3 reads CASSPRGGLNTGELFF. The DNA for the CDR3 is TGTGCCAGCAGCCCGAGGGGGGGGCTCAACACCGGGGAGCTGTTTTTT.

The chain carries TRBV18 and TRBJ2-2; D may be TRBD2 (7 bases). Germline-derived CDR1 and CDR2 are KGHSH and LQKENI. This CDR3 contains 15 residues. Trimming took off 3 bases at V and 4 bases at J, with 12 bases between the two ends. CDR3 loop: CASSPGGGLTGELFF. In DNA form, the CDR3 reads TGTGCCAGCTCACCCGGCGGGGGCCTCACCGGGGAGCTGTTTTTT. Based on the CDR3 plus reference TRBV18 and TRBJ2-2, the full variable domain is NAGVMQNPRHLVRRRGQEARLRCSPMKGHSHVYWYRQLPEEGLKFMVYLQKENIIDESGMPKERFSAEFPKEGPSILRIQQVVRGDSAAYFCASSPGGGLTGELFFGEGSRLTVL.

This clone appeared a single time. V is TRBV2 and J is TRBJ2-1, with no clear D. The germline CDR1 and CDR2 sequences are SNHLY and FYNNEI. CDR3 size: 16 residues. Trimming stripped 3 bases from V and 2 bases from J, with 14 bases between. The CDR3 DNA reads TGTGCCAGCAGTGACGCTCTAGGACGCGCCTACAATGAGCAGTTCTTC. It encodes CASSDALGRAYNEQFF.

The rearrangement joins TRBV9 to TRBJ2-5, with 8 bases fitting TRBD2. Germline values: CDR1 SGDLS, CDR2 YYNGEE. The junction had 9 bases not matched to a gene; V was cut back by 3 bases and J by 5 bases. CDR3 length: 15 residues. The CDR3 region is CASSAGTRGAETQYF. DNA for the CDR3: TGTGCCAGCAGCGCCGGGACTAGGGGGGCGGAGACCCAGTACTTC.

The rearrangement joins TRBV3-1 (or the pseudogene TRBV3-2) to TRBJ2-2; D might be TRBD2 (5 bases). This CDR3 comprises 14 residues. V was trimmed by 3 bases and J by 5 bases, leaving 10 bases between them. Looked up from germline, CDR1 is LGHDT and CDR2 is YNNKEL (reference sequence). The CDR3 loop reads CASSQTEGTGELFF. The CDR3 DNA reads as TGTGCCAGCAGCCAGACCGAGGGAACCGGGGAGCTGTTTTTT.

The chain couples TRBV6-5 to TRBJ1-2; 7 bases are shared with TRBD1. The CDR3 totals 15 residues. Trimming at V came to 5 bases and at J to 7 bases, leaving 13 bases not matched to a gene. Germline CDR1 is MNHEY and CDR2 is SVGAGI. The CDR3 DNA follows: TGTGCCAGCAGTAGCCCCGGCGGGACAGAGCGTGGCTACACCTTC. Its protein product is CASSSPGGTERGYTF.

The rearrangement links TRBV29-1 to TRBJ1-2; D possibly corresponds to TRBD1 (6 bases). In germline, CDR1 is SQVTM, CDR2 ANQGSEA. V lost 6 bases, J lost 2 bases, and 10 bases lay in between. CDR3 size: 12 residues. The CDR3 sequence: CSVGTGNYGYTF. CDR3 DNA sequence: TGCAGCGTGGGTACAGGGAACTATGGCTACACCTTC.

This rearrangement joins TRBV12-3 or TRBV12-4 to TRBJ1-2, with D possibly TRBD1 on 5 matching bases. The CDR3 is made up of 12 amino acids. The V end lost 4 bases, the J end lost 6 bases, and 9 bases lay between the germline ends. The CDR3 DNA reads TGTGCCAGCAGTTGGAGGGGTGATGGCTACACCTTC. This encodes CASSWRGDGYTF.

This rearrangement joins TRBV18 to TRBJ2-5; D possibly corresponds to TRBD2 (6 bases). Germline-derived CDR1 and CDR2 are KGHSH and LQKENI. This CDR3 comprises 14 residues. Trimming pared 1 base from V and 5 bases from J, leaving 11 bases between. CDR3 protein: CASSPRPSEETQYF. The CDR3 coding sequence is TGTGCCAGCTCACCACGTCCTAGCGAGGAGACCCAGTACTTC.

This clone was seen a handful of times. CDR3: CASSETTASTDTQYF. The CDR3 DNA reads as TGTGCCAGCAGTGAAACGACAGCTAGCACAGATACGCAGTATTTT. The gene calls are TRBV6-1 and TRBJ2-3, with a tentative D call TRBD1 (5 bases). The germline V gene has CDR1 MNHNS and CDR2 SASEGT. V was cut by 2 bases and J by 0 bases, with 9 bases left in between. CDR3 length equals 15 residues.

The chain uses TRBV28 and TRBJ1-2; 12 bases align to TRBD1. V lost 7 bases to trimming and J lost 11 bases; unmatched junction nucleotides: 17. In germline, CDR1 is MDHEN, CDR2 SYDVKM. The CDR3 length is 16 residues. In DNA form, the CDR3 reads TGTGCCAGCACGTGGGGGCAACCGGGACAGGGGGCGCCTTACACCTTC. It specifies CASTWGQPGQGAPYTF.

The J gene is TRBJ2-4, the V gene TRBV5-4; 8 bases agree with TRBD1. The germline V gene encodes CDR1 SGHNT and CDR2 YYREEE (reference sequence). The CDR3 is 14 residues long. Trimming removed 4 bases from V and 15 bases from J; junction bases left unmatched: 15. CDR3 protein: CASSGGQENPSRYF. The CDR3 bases are TGTGCCAGCAGCGGGGGACAGGAAAACCCCAGCCGGTACTTC.

The rearrangement links TRBV6-5 to TRBJ2-3, with D possibly being TRBD1 (6 bases). In germline, CDR1 is MNHEY, CDR2 SVGAGI. V dropped 4 bases and J dropped 4 bases, with 18 bases sitting between them. CDR3 length equals 16 residues. CDR3 in amino acids: CASSFGGAVSADTQYF. CDR3 nucleotides: TGTGCCAGCAGTTTTGGGGGCGCGGTGTCCGCAGATACGCAGTATTTT.

The V call is TRBV7-2, the J call TRBJ1-6; D ambiguous. Germline V gene sequence: CDR1 SGHTA, CDR2 FQGNSA. Trimming took 5 bases from V and 7 from J, leaving 15 bases between them. The CDR3 runs 15 residues. The CDR3 DNA is TGTGCCAGCAGCACCTTTGTGGGGTCCAATTCACCCCTCCACTTT. Translation: CASSTFVGSNSPLHF.

This chain connects TRBV5-4 to TRBJ1-2, with a tentative D call TRBD1 (5 bases). The CDR3 extends over 15 amino acids. Trimming removed 0 bases from V and 6 bases from J, with 15 bases in between. The germline CDR1 and CDR2 sequences are SGHNT and YYREEE (reference sequence). CDR3: CASSLEVSGRNGYTF. DNA for the CDR3: TGTGCCAGCAGCTTGGAGGTTTCGGGGCGAAATGGCTACACCTTC.

The genes are TRBV2 and TRBJ2-5; TRBD1 is a possible D gene (5 bases). There are 15 residues in the CDR3. Per germline, CDR1 SNHLY and CDR2 FYNNEI. Trimming removed 5 bases from V and 5 bases from J, with 18 bases in between. The CDR3 DNA is TGTGCCAGCAGTTACTCCTCAGGGTCGGGTGAGACCCAGTACTTC. Translating gives CASSYSSGSGETQYF. Looking up the rest from reference TRBV2 and TRBJ2-5 gives the full variable domain: EPEVTQTPSHQVTQMGQEVILRCVPISNHLYFYWYRQILGQKVEFLVSFYNNEISEKSEIFDDQFSVERPDGSNFTLKIRSTKLEDSAMYFCASSYSSGSGETQYFGPGTRLLVL.

This clone occurred once. The V gene is TRBV27, the J gene TRBJ2-7; no reliable D call. Germline CDR1 is MNHEY and CDR2 is SMNVEV (reference sequence). This CDR3 has 13 amino acids. The V end lost 4 bases, the J end lost 6 bases, and 13 bases lay between the germline ends. This CDR3 is CASSSQGSFEQYV. The CDR3 nucleotides read TGTGCCAGCAGTTCCCAAGGGTCTTTCGAGCAGTACGTC.

The chain carries TRBV5-1 and TRBJ2-3; TRBD1 matches 9 bases. The germline V gene encodes CDR1 SGHRS and CDR2 YFSETQ. This CDR3 is 15 amino acids long. With 5 bases clipped from V and 3 bases from J, the junction kept 7 bases outside the gene matches. Here the CDR3 reads CASRIQGALTDTQYF. Written as DNA, the CDR3 is TGCGCCAGCAGGATACAGGGGGCCCTTACAGATACGCAGTATTTT.